This entry is about one T cell receptor (beta chain). MiXCR was run by TCRdb on the 5' RACE reads, yielding one entry per CDR3 protein. This table has roughly 56,000 distinct CDR3 sequences, about 10% appearing once. The CDR3 runs to 14 residues. V dropped 8 bases and J dropped 0 bases, with 15 bases sitting between them. Germline values: CDR1 DFQATT, CDR2 SNEGSKA (reference sequence). These data are taken from a study of early T cells in non-severe SARS-CoV-2 infection. Sequenced sample: whole blood. The V and J genes are TRBV20-1 and TRBJ2-3; no clear D. This clonotype was sampled from an adult who was a healthcare worker with PCR-confirmed SARS-CoV-2 infection or an uninfected control (not recorded which). The CDR3 here is CSTRLHYSTDTQYF. For the CDR3, the DNA is TGCAGTACCCGACTCCACTACAGCACAGATACGCAGTATTTT.